The rows below give T cell receptor beta chains drawn from one sample of a study of HIV-infected patients and healthy controls. MiXCR was run by TCRdb on the 5' RACE reads, yielding one entry per CDR3 protein. The sample lists around 26,000 distinct CDR3 sequences, about 9% seen once, with 3% to 4.5% in the top ten. Source material: blood. Source of these receptors: an adult in good health. Both conserved end residues are part of each CDR3. A D gene is named only where the DNA matches it firmly. Size values are once, few and many counts, or a class for expanded clones, and some rows have none.

>TRBJ2-1|TRBV7-8|15|many|.
CASSLEGGDQNEQFF
TGTGCCAGCAGCTTGGAGGGGGGGGATCAAAATGAGCAGTTCTTC
>TRBJ1-1|TRBV7-8|13|many|.
CASSFGVGPEAFF
TGTGCCAGCAGCTTCGGTGTAGGGCCTGAAGCTTTCTTT
>TRBJ1-1|TRBV7-2|14|many|.
CASSFFGPGTEAFF
TGTGCCAGCAGCTTTTTTGGGCCGGGTACTGAAGCTTTCTTT
>TRBJ1-1|TRBV6-2/TRBV6-3|14|once|.
CASRPAGYATEAFF
TGTGCCAGCAGGCCAGCAGGGTACGCCACTGAAGCTTTCTTT
>TRBJ2-3|TRBV11-1|12|.|.
CASSWGGDTQYF
TGTGCCAGCAGCTGGGGTGGAGATACGCAGTATTTT
>TRBJ1-3|TRBV12-3/TRBV12-4|14|few|.
CASTQGRSGNTIYF
TGTGCCAGCACCCAGGGCCGCTCTGGAAACACCATATATTTT
>TRBJ1-5|TRBV6-2/TRBV6-3|13|many|TRBD1
CASSYGDRQPQHF
TGTGCCAGCAGTTACGGGGACAGGCAGCCCCAGCATTTT
>TRBJ2-3|TRBV6-4|15|many|.
CASSDSPGPTDTQYF
TGTGCCAGCAGTGACTCCCCGGGCCCCACAGATACGCAGTATTTT
>TRBJ2-1|TRBV7-2|12|many|.
CASSPRSNEQFF
TGTGCCAGCAGCCCCCGGTCGAATGAGCAGTTCTTC
>TRBJ2-5|TRBV20-1|13|.|TRBD1
CSARGTVEETQYF
TGCAGTGCCAGAGGGACAGTGGAAGAGACCCAGTACTTC
>TRBJ2-7|TRBV2|15|many|TRBD2
CASSQQTSPGYEQYF
TGTGCCAGCAGCCAACAGACTAGCCCCGGCTACGAGCAGTACTTC
>TRBJ2-2|TRBV20-1|12|many|.
CSVLWRAGELFF
TGCAGTGTCCTTTGGAGAGCGGGGGAGCTGTTTTTT
>TRBJ2-5|TRBV5-1|17|many|.
CASSLTPNGAKPETQYF
TGCGCCAGCAGCTTGACCCCCAACGGGGCCAAACCGGAGACCCAGTACTTC
>TRBJ1-1|TRBV29-1|13|.|.
CSVALQGGTEAFF
TGCAGCGTGGCCTTACAGGGTGGAACTGAAGCTTTCTTT
>TRBJ1-1|TRBV20-1|15|many|TRBD1
CSANPGQKINTEAFF
TGCAGTGCTAATCCGGGACAGAAGATAAACACTGAAGCTTTCTTT
>TRBJ1-1|TRBV2|14|.|.
CASSELDPRGEAFF
TGTGCCAGCAGTGAACTAGACCCACGAGGTGAAGCTTTCTTT
>TRBJ2-7|TRBV20-1|15|many|TRBD2
CSARSSGGRSYEQYF
TGCAGTGCTAGGTCCAGCGGGGGTCGCTCCTACGAGCAGTACTTC
>TRBJ2-2|TRBV9|13|many|.
CASSVGNTGELFF
TGTGCCAGCAGCGTAGGGAACACCGGGGAGCTGTTTTTT
>TRBJ1-1|TRBV30|13|.|.
CAWSVDGGTEAFF
TGTGCCTGGAGTGTAGACGGGGGAACTGAAGCTTTCTTT
>TRBJ2-3|TRBV6-4|13|many|.
CASRESGTDTQYF
TGTGCCAGCCGGGAGAGCGGCACAGATACGCAGTATTTT
>TRBJ1-1|TRBV5-6|14|many|.
CASSPYVQNTEAFF
TGTGCCAGCAGTCCTTACGTCCAGAACACTGAAGCTTTCTTT
>TRBJ1-2|TRBV4-2|16|many|.
CASSQGVGSSGYGYTF
TGTGCCAGCAGCCAAGGGGTGGGGTCCTCTGGCTATGGCTACACCTTC
>TRBJ2-5|TRBV7-9|14|medium-sized|.
CASSLDSHQETQYF
TGTGCCAGCAGCTTAGACAGTCACCAAGAGACCCAGTACTTC
>TRBJ2-3|TRBV30|16|many|.
CAWSAVQRLLTDTQYF
TGTGCCTGGAGTGCGGTCCAGCGGCTACTAACAGATACGCAGTATTTT
>TRBJ1-1|TRBV20-1|14|.|.
CSASSGPANTEAFF
TGCAGTGCTAGCTCAGGGCCGGCAAACACTGAAGCTTTCTTT
>TRBJ2-3|TRBV15|17|medium-sized|.
CATSRDLLGLSTDTQYF
TGTGCCACCAGCAGAGATCTTTTAGGACTAAGCACAGATACGCAGTATTTT
>TRBJ1-6|TRBV20-1|17|many|.
CSARVGRDSSYNSPLHF
TGCAGTGCTAGGGTTGGCCGGGATAGCTCCTATAATTCACCCCTCCACTTT
>TRBJ1-2|TRBV2|12|many|.
CASLGDHYGYTF
TGTGCCAGCTTAGGGGATCACTATGGCTACACCTTC
>TRBJ2-3|TRBV3-1|17|many|TRBD2
CASSQGRGGGSTDTQYF
TGTGCCAGCAGCCAAGGGCGGGGCGGGGGTAGTACAGATACGCAGTATTTT
>TRBJ1-3|TRBV9|14|many|TRBD1
CASSGGTVGNTIYF
TGTGCCAGCAGCGGAGGGACAGTCGGAAACACCATATATTTT
>TRBJ2-6|TRBV10-3|15|.|.
CAISDRPDGANVLTF
TGTGCCATCAGTGACAGGCCCGACGGGGCCAACGTCCTGACTTTC
>TRBJ2-2|TRBV12-3/TRBV12-4|14|.|.
CASSFWGAAGELFF
TGTGCCAGCAGTTTTTGGGGGGCGGCCGGGGAGCTGTTTTTT
>TRBJ2-5|TRBV5-4|11|many|.
CATKLQETQYF
TGTGCCACGAAGCTACAAGAGACCCAGTACTTC
>TRBJ2-3|TRBV12-3/TRBV12-4|18|medium-sized|.
CASSYGSGMILYTDTQYF
TGTGCCAGCAGTTATGGATCAGGGATGATACTGTATACAGATACGCAGTATTTT
>TRBJ1-2|TRBV20-1|14|many|.
CSASPGLELFGYTF
TGCAGTGCTAGTCCCGGACTCGAACTTTTTGGCTACACCTTC
>TRBJ1-1|TRBV7-2|13|medium-sized|.
CASSLGYNTEAFF
TGTGCCAGCAGCTTAGGGTATAACACTGAAGCTTTCTTT
>TRBJ2-7|TRBV6-5|13|many|.
CASRLQGGYEQYF
TGTGCCAGCAGGCTACAGGGAGGTTACGAGCAGTACTTC
>TRBJ1-1|TRBV6-2/TRBV6-3|14|many|.
CAAGAGWFGTEAFF
TGTGCCGCTGGGGCGGGGTGGTTCGGCACTGAAGCTTTCTTT
>TRBJ1-6|TRBV5-6|13|many|TRBD1
CASSFTGDSPLHF
TGTGCCAGCAGCTTTACAGGGGATTCACCCCTCCACTTT
>TRBJ2-6|TRBV9|15|many|.
CASSPDRAGANVLTF
TGTGCCAGCAGCCCGGACCGGGCTGGGGCCAACGTCCTGACTTTC
>TRBJ2-2|TRBV4-3|16|many|.
CASSQGVGFDTGELFF
TGCGCCAGCAGCCAAGGAGTTGGCTTTGACACCGGGGAGCTGTTTTTT
>TRBJ2-1|TRBV4-3|18|.|TRBD2
CASSQDYASGGMYNEQFF
TGCGCCAGCAGCCAAGATTATGCTAGCGGGGGGATGTACAATGAGCAGTTCTTC
>TRBJ2-7|TRBV6-6|12|many|.
CASSYSADEQYF
TGTGCCAGCAGTTACTCGGCAGACGAGCAGTACTTC
>TRBJ2-6|TRBV6-2/TRBV6-3|16|few|.
CASSYAVGSGANVLTF
TGTGCCAGCAGTTATGCGGTGGGCTCTGGGGCCAACGTCCTGACTTTC
>TRBJ1-1|TRBV13|15|many|.
CASSLRRTRNTEAFF
TGTGCCAGCAGCTTAAGGCGGACTAGGAACACTGAAGCTTTCTTT
>TRBJ2-5|TRBV12-3/TRBV12-4|15|few|TRBD2
CASSPGLAGSGTQYF
TGTGCCAGCAGCCCAGGACTAGCGGGGTCGGGGACCCAGTACTTC
>TRBJ2-7|TRBV6-5|15|many|TRBD1
CASSYGRQGVNEQYF
TGTGCCAGCAGTTACGGGAGACAGGGGGTGAACGAGCAGTACTTC
>TRBJ1-2|TRBV4-2|14|medium-sized|.
CASSQWIGRNGYTF
TGTGCCAGCAGCCAATGGATTGGGAGGAATGGCTACACCTTC
>TRBJ2-2|TRBV20-1|13|.|TRBD1
CSAVSTGAGELFF
TGCAGTGCCGTTTCGACAGGGGCCGGGGAGCTGTTTTTT
>TRBJ1-1|TRBV7-6|17|many|.
CASSLEWRGGMNTEAFF
TGTGCCAGCAGCTTAGAGTGGCGGGGAGGAATGAACACTGAAGCTTTCTTT
>TRBJ2-7|TRBV7-2|14|.|TRBD2
CASSPSAGGYEQYF
TGTGCCAGCAGCCCCTCAGCGGGGGGTTACGAGCAGTACTTC
>TRBJ2-1|TRBV29-1|14|many|.
CSAPDRGGYNEQFF
TGCAGCGCACCAGACAGAGGGGGATACAATGAGCAGTTCTTC
>TRBJ2-1|TRBV11-3|13|many|.
CASSLGAYNEQFF
TGTGCCAGCAGCTTAGGCGCCTACAATGAGCAGTTCTTC
>TRBJ2-6|TRBV10-1|18|many|.
CASSESRTGSSGANVLTF
TGCGCCAGCAGTGAGTCGAGAACTGGATCCTCTGGGGCCAACGTCCTGACTTTC
>TRBJ1-6|TRBV11-2|15|many|.
CASSLSPGDNSPLHF
TGTGCCAGCAGCTTATCGCCGGGGGATAATTCACCCCTCCACTTT
>TRBJ2-1|TRBV15|16|many|.
CATSRDGEGGYNEQFF
TGTGCCACCAGCAGAGATGGAGAAGGGGGCTACAATGAGCAGTTCTTC
>TRBJ2-2|TRBV7-8|19|many|.
CASSLRHTKANTNTGELFF
TGTGCCAGCAGCTTACGACATACTAAGGCGAACACGAACACCGGGGAGCTGTTTTTT
>TRBJ1-5|TRBV5-5|14|many|.
CASSLLNSNQPQHF
TGTGCCAGCAGCCTACTGAATAGCAATCAGCCCCAGCATTTT